These 25 T cell receptor beta chains were sequenced from one sample in a study of T cell responses to AZD1222 COVID-19 vaccine. Sequencing was performed with immunoSEQ multiplex PCR; in TCRdb, only in-frame clones are kept and a portion is missing. The sample gives under 110,000 clones, roughly 87% of which show up once; approximately 17% is in the top ten. The sample consisted of peripheral blood, taken on day 0 of AZD1222 vaccination. All receptors come from an adult in good health.

CDR3 amino acids: CASSQGTGAYNSPLHF. The CDR3, as DNA: TGTGCCAGCAGCCAAGGGACAGGGGCCTATAATTCACCCCTCCACTTT. The genes are TRBV14 and TRBJ1-6; 9 nucleotides line up with TRBD1. The CDR3 length is 16 residues. The J segment lost 2 bases and the V segment lost 1 base, leaving 0 bases of the junction unmatched. CDR1 is SGHDN and CDR2 is FVKESK in the germline V gene.

The CDR3 spells CASRGQSEDYTF. The CDR3 DNA reads TGTGCCAGCAGAGGACAGTCAGAGGACTACACCTTC. The rearrangement uses TRBV9 and TRBJ1-2, with D possibly TRBD1 on 6 matching bases. The V gene lost 5 bases and the J gene lost 10 bases, with 15 bases spanning the gap. Germline-derived CDR1 and CDR2 are SGDLS and YYNGEE. CDR3 length: 12 amino acids.

The chain is built from TRBV19 and TRBJ2-2; 8 nucleotides match TRBD1. The germline V gene has CDR1 LNHDA and CDR2 SQIVND (reference sequence). This CDR3 has 15 residues. Trimming cost V 6 bases and J 7 bases; bases outside gene matches: 10. CDR3 nucleotides: TGTGCCAGTAGCGTTCAGGACAGGGATGGCGGGGAGCTGTTTTTT. This gives the protein CASSVQDRDGGELFF. Complete variable domain (other parts from reference TRBV19 and TRBJ2-2): DGGITQSPKYLFRKEGQNVTLSCEQNLNHDAMYWYRQDPGQGLRLIYYSQIVNDFQKGDIAEGYSVSREKKESFPLTVTSAQKNPTAFYLCASSVQDRDGGELFFGEGSRLTVL.

The CDR3 coding sequence is TGTGCCAGTAGGCTAGACAGGGACAATCAGCCCCAGCATTTT. Its protein product is CASRLDRDNQPQHF. The gene calls are TRBV19 and TRBJ1-5; 7 bases agree with TRBD1. V trimming: 6 bases; J trimming: 3 bases; junction bases outside the gene matches: 5. This CDR3 is built from 14 residues. In germline, CDR1 is LNHDA, CDR2 SQIVND (reference sequence).

V usage is TRBV18 and J usage is TRBJ2-2; no clear D. The CDR3 consists of 11 residues. V was clipped by 6 bases and J by 7 bases, with 6 bases between them. Germline values: CDR1 KGHSH, CDR2 LQKENI. The CDR3 reads CASSESGELFF. CDR3 DNA: TGTGCCAGCTCGGAAAGCGGGGAGCTGTTTTTT.

The chain has TRBV19 and TRBJ1-1; D is ambiguous. This CDR3 has 14 residues. V lost 5 bases to trimming and J lost 0 bases, with 10 bases between them. In germline, CDR1 is LNHDA, CDR2 SQIVND (reference sequence). DNA of the CDR3: TGTGCCAGTAGTCTCCGACCGATGAACACTGAAGCTTTCTTT. Residues: CASSLRPMNTEAFF.

This clone was seen a single time. This chain connects TRBV5-1 to TRBJ2-3; 9 bases match TRBD2. The V and J ends lost 0 bases and 2 bases, in that order; junction bases with no gene match: 4. The CDR3 has 16 amino acids. CDR1 SGHRS and CDR2 YFSETQ come from the germline V gene. The CDR3, as DNA: TGCGCCAGCAGCTTGGCCCTAGCGGGGAACACAGATACGCAGTATTTT. Translating it yields CASSLALAGNTDTQYF.

The chain carries TRBV7-9 and TRBJ1-4; no firm D call. The V and J ends lost 4 bases and 10 bases respectively, with 19 bases between them. Looked up from germline, CDR1 is SEHNR and CDR2 is FQNEAQ (reference sequence). CDR3 size: 15 residues. The CDR3 region is CASSSGRSFWGKLFF. CDR3 nucleotides: TGTGCCAGCAGCTCCGGACGGAGTTTCTGGGGAAAACTGTTTTTT.

About this clone: A junction boundary mismatches the germline segment, possibly from a read error. V is TRBV6-1 and J is TRBJ1-1; D ambiguous. CDR1 and CDR2 from the germline V gene are MNHNS and SASEGT. This CDR3 comprises 13 residues. The CDR3 here is CASIEHLNTEAFF. CDR3 coding DNA: TGTGCCAGCATTGAACACCTGAACACTGAAGCTTTCTTT.

The chain recombines TRBV10-3 with TRBJ2-1; TRBD2 matches 8 bases. Germline V CDR1 and CDR2: ENHRY, SYGVKD. The CDR3 extends over 14 amino acids. Trimming at V came to 2 bases and at J to 7 bases, leaving 4 bases not matched to a gene. CDR3 residues: CAISEARGGNEQFF. DNA for the CDR3: TGTGCCATCAGTGAGGCACGCGGGGGGAATGAGCAGTTCTTC.

J is TRBJ1-6 and V is TRBV5-1; D gene unclear. Deletions cut 3 bases from V and 5 bases from J, with 3 bases between. Germline values: CDR1 SGHRS, CDR2 YFSETQ. The CDR3 length is 12 residues. The CDR3 sequence is CASSSNNSPLHF. Here the CDR3 DNA reads TGCGCCAGCAGCTCGAATAATTCACCCCTCCACTTT.

In the case of this clone: At one of its ends the junction is not consistent with the germline gene, which may arise from a read error. This rearrangement joins TRBV11-2 to TRBJ2-7; TRBD1 or TRBD2 may be the D gene (6 bases each). CDR1 and CDR2 from the germline V gene are SGHAT and FQNNGV. The CDR3 is 15 residues long. The CDR3 DNA follows: TGTGCCAGCAGCTTTTCGTGGGGGGCCCCCTACGGGCAGTACTTC. Residues: CASSFSWGAPYGQYF.

J is TRBJ1-3 and V is TRBV19; 7 positions agree with TRBD1. The CDR3 spans 15 residues. Germline V gene sequence: CDR1 LNHDA, CDR2 SQIVND (reference sequence). The V gene end was trimmed by 5 bases and the J gene end by 2 bases; junction bases not matched to a gene: 6. In DNA form, the CDR3 reads TGTGCCAGTAGTTCCCAGGGGGGGACTGGAAACACCATATATTTT. Protein: CASSSQGGTGNTIYF.

The CDR3 is CASSLTGVPGFEQYF. The CDR3 bases are TGTGCCAGCAGTCTCACAGGGGTCCCGGGCTTCGAGCAGTACTTC. V is TRBV2 and J is TRBJ2-7; 7 bases line up with TRBD1. The trim removed 5 bases at V and 6 bases at J, leaving 13 bases unmatched. Per the germline V gene, CDR1 is SNHLY and CDR2 is FYNNEI. The CDR3 covers 15 residues.

The chain is built from TRBV18 and TRBJ1-1; D is uncertain. In germline, CDR1 is KGHSH, CDR2 LQKENI. The CDR3 covers 13 residues. V was pared by 6 bases and J by 0 bases, with 8 bases between. CDR3 protein: CASSGEMNTEAFF. The CDR3 DNA is TGTGCCAGCTCGGGTGAGATGAACACTGAAGCTTTCTTT.

This clone appeared a single time. The rearrangement joins TRBV19 to TRBJ2-7; 14 bases fit TRBD2. Germline CDR1 LNHDA, CDR2 SQIVND (reference sequence). The CDR3 sequence is 16 residues long. V dropped 5 bases and J dropped 6; count of bases not matched to a gene: 9. Here the CDR3 reads CASSFGTSGSFREQYF. In DNA, the CDR3 is TGTGCCAGTAGTTTCGGGACTAGCGGGAGCTTTCGCGAGCAGTACTTC.

V is TRBV2 and J is TRBJ1-1; D is possibly TRBD1 (5 bases). CDR3 length: 13 residues. V dropped 6 bases and J dropped 6 bases, with 14 bases sitting between them. CDR1 and CDR2 from the germline V gene are SNHLY and FYNNEI. CDR3 DNA: TGTGCCAGCAGGGAGCGGGGACCCCCTGAAGCTTTCTTT. Translating gives CASRERGPPEAFF.

The chain couples TRBV10-3 to TRBJ2-2; 9 positions match TRBD1. CDR1 and CDR2 from the germline V gene are ENHRY and SYGVKD. Unmatched junction bases numbered 6, after V lost 6 bases and J lost 4 bases. CDR3 length: 15 residues. The CDR3 nucleotides read TGTGCCATCAGGGGAGGGACAGGGAGCACCGGGGAGCTGTTTTTT. Translating gives CAIRGGTGSTGELFF.

The V gene is TRBV5-6, the J gene TRBJ1-1, with 9 bases that match TRBD1. This CDR3 spans 14 amino acids. Trimming took 3 bases from V and 6 from J; bases not matched to a gene: 6. CDR1 is SGHDT, CDR2 YYEEEE, per germline. The CDR3 reads CASSWDRENSEAFF. DNA of the CDR3: TGTGCCAGCAGCTGGGACAGGGAAAACTCTGAAGCTTTCTTT.

This sequence joins TRBV29-1 and TRBJ2-7, with TRBD2 matching 8 bases. The V gene end was trimmed by 5 bases and the J gene end by 3 bases; junction bases not matched to a gene: 6. This CDR3 contains 13 residues. Looked up from germline, CDR1 is SQVTM and CDR2 is ANQGSEA. In DNA, the CDR3 is TGCAGCGTTACCGGCGGGACTAGCTACGAGCAGTACTTC. Its protein product is CSVTGGTSYEQYF.

In its sample, this clone was seen a few times. The rearrangement joins TRBV5-1 to TRBJ1-3; D is unresolved. Trimming stripped 4 bases from V and 1 base from J, with 9 bases between. CDR1 and CDR2 from the germline V gene are SGHRS and YFSETQ. This CDR3 is 14 amino acids long. The CDR3 DNA is TGCGCCAGCAGCCGCACGGATTCTGGAAACACCATATATTTT. Amino acids: CASSRTDSGNTIYF.

The V gene is TRBV6-5, the J gene TRBJ2-2; 10 nucleotides align to TRBD1. The V and J ends lost 5 bases and 4 bases, in that order; junction bases with no gene match: 1. The CDR3 consists of 14 residues. The V gene's germline CDR1 is MNHEY and CDR2 SVGAGI. The CDR3 reads CASSRTGGTGELFF. The CDR3 DNA is TGTGCCAGCAGTAGGACAGGGGGCACCGGGGAGCTGTTTTTT.

This chain joins TRBV28 and TRBJ1-1, with TRBD1 as a possible D gene (5 bases). Germline CDR1 reads MDHEN; CDR2 reads SYDVKM. Trimming shortened V by 8 bases and J by 6 bases, and 10 bases separated the two germline ends. This CDR3 has 11 amino acids. For the CDR3, the DNA is TGTGCCAGCGGCCGGGGCCCTGAAGCTTTCTTT. As protein: CASGRGPEAFF.

This sequence joins TRBV12-3 or TRBV12-4 and TRBJ1-6; D ambiguous. The CDR3 has 13 residues. The germline V and J ends were trimmed by 3 bases and 18 bases, with 18 bases remaining between them. CDR3 sequence reads: CASSLGDGLISHF. CDR3 coding DNA: TGTGCCAGCAGTTTGGGAGATGGACTCATATCCCACTTT.

The CDR3 loop reads CASSPSQGVPQPQHF. CDR3 coding DNA: TGCGCCAGCAGCCCGAGTCAAGGGGTCCCTCAGCCCCAGCATTTT. J is TRBJ1-5 and V is TRBV4-1; possible D gene TRBD1, 5 bases. V lost 4 bases and J 6 bases, leaving 16 bases between the germline ends. Germline V gene sequence: CDR1 MGHRA, CDR2 YSYEKL. The CDR3 has 15 amino acids.